Listed below are T cell receptor beta chains from one sample, sequenced in a study of preoperative IRX-2 immunotherapy in early breast cancer. The data were produced by immunoSEQ multiplex PCR, yet TCRdb's version contains in-frame clones alone and is incomplete. Here the sample spans around 62,000 clones, approximately 95% being singletons. Sampling was carried out from a patient treated with IRX-2 immunotherapy. These receptors originate from a human donor with breast cancer. CDR3s include the opening cysteine and the closing phenylalanine or tryptophan. The order of the fields is CDR3 length, D gene, V gene, J gene, clone size, CDR3 DNA, CDR3 protein. D genes are given only for firm matches. Rows may omit the clone size; those that give it use once, few, many or a size class.

14	NA	TRBV6-6	TRBJ1-2	NA	TGTGCCAGCAGCACCCCCGGGGGCGCTGGTGGCTACACCTTC	CASSTPGGAGGYTF
18	NA	TRBV11-3	TRBJ1-1	NA	TGTGCCAGCAGCTTAGGGCGGACACCGCCTATTTTGAACACTGAAGCTTTCTTT	CASSLGRTPPILNTEAFF
14	TRBD1	TRBV6-1	TRBJ1-2	NA	TGTGCCAGCACCCTCCCCCGGACAGGGTATGGCTACACCTTC	CASTLPRTGYGYTF
12	NA	TRBV4-3	TRBJ2-4	NA	TGCGCCAGCAGCCCAACAGGGAACATTCAGTACTTC	CASSPTGNIQYF
14	NA	TRBV7-9	TRBJ1-3	NA	TGTGCCAGCAGCTTATTGCAGCCCGGAAACACCATATATTTT	CASSLLQPGNTIYF
15	NA	TRBV28	TRBJ2-5	once	TGTGCCAGCAGTTTATCCACAGCGACCCAAGAGACCCAGTACTTC	CASSLSTATQETQYF
15	NA	TRBV7-2	TRBJ2-7	NA	TGTGCCAGCAGCTTAGCCTCGGGTATTAGGGGCGAGCAGTACTTC	CASSLASGIRGEQYF
12	NA	TRBV4-1	TRBJ2-7	NA	TGCGCCAGCAGCCAAGACGGGAACGAGCAGTACTTC	CASSQDGNEQYF
15	NA	TRBV28	TRBJ2-2	NA	TGTGCCAGCAGTCTCTCCAGGGGAACCGACCGGGAGCTGTTTTTT	CASSLSRGTDRELFF
15	NA	TRBV19	TRBJ2-1	NA	TGTGCCAGAGTACCGGCCAGGGACAACTACAATGAGCAGTTCTTC	CARVPARDNYNEQFF
13	NA	TRBV7-3	TRBJ1-1	few	TGTGCCAGCAGCTTATCGGGGAACACTGAAGCTTTCTTT	CASSLSGNTEAFF
17	NA	TRBV7-9	TRBJ1-4	NA	TGTGCCAGCAGCTTAGTGGGACGTTTGGGGGCTAATGAAAAACTGTTTTTT	CASSLVGRLGANEKLFF
14	TRBD1	TRBV5-8	TRBJ2-3	NA	TGTGCCAGCAGCTACGGAAGGGGGCTCGATACGCAGTATTTT	CASSYGRGLDTQYF
13	TRBD1	TRBV6-6	TRBJ2-5	NA	TGTGCCAGCGGGACAGGGTTGTTCGGGACCCAGTACTTC	CASGTGLFGTQYF
14	NA	TRBV19	TRBJ2-7	NA	TGTGCCAGTAGTATAGGGCCTGCTTCCTACGAGCAGTACTTC	CASSIGPASYEQYF
15	NA	TRBV2	TRBJ2-4	NA	TGTGCCAGCAGTGAAATGGGGGCGACCAAAAACATTCAGTACTTC	CASSEMGATKNIQYF
14	TRBD2	TRBV4-3	TRBJ2-1	NA	TGCGCCAGCAGCCAAGATCATTGGGGGGGTGAGCAGTTCTTC	CASSQDHWGGEQFF
16	NA	TRBV27	TRBJ2-2	NA	TGTGCCAGCAGCCCCTTTGGAGTTGGGACATCCGGGGAGCTGTTTTTT	CASSPFGVGTSGELFF
16	TRBD1	TRBV11-2	TRBJ2-3	once	TGTGCCAGCAGCTTAGCCCCGGGACAGGGGGTCGATACGCAGTATTTT	CASSLAPGQGVDTQYF
13	NA	TRBV19	TRBJ2-6	NA	TGTGCCAGCTACCGCTCTGGGGCCAACGTCCTGACTTTC	CASYRSGANVLTF
14	NA	TRBV21-1	TRBJ1-3	once	TGTGCCAGCAGCAAGGGGGACCATAGAAACACCATATATTTT	CASSKGDHRNTIYF
15	NA	TRBV14	TRBJ2-3	NA	TGTGCCAGCAGCTCCCCAACCAGAAACACAGATACGCAGTATTTT	CASSSPTRNTDTQYF
14	NA	TRBV7-6	TRBJ2-5	once	TGTGCCAGCAGCCCGACGGCTCACCAAGAGACCCAGTACTTC	CASSPTAHQETQYF
13	NA	TRBV6-5	TRBJ2-7	NA	TGTGCCAGCAGTCTGGACACTACCTACGAGCAGTACTTC	CASSLDTTYEQYF
16	TRBD1	TRBV5-1	TRBJ1-6	NA	TGCGCCAGCAGCTACGGGGACAGGGGATATAGTTCACCCCTCCACTTT	CASSYGDRGYSSPLHF
17	NA	TRBV11-2	TRBJ2-2	NA	TGTGCCAGCAGTCCAATTTACATGGGGTGGGGCACCGGGGAGCTGTTTTTT	CASSPIYMGWGTGELFF
14	NA	TRBV18	TRBJ2-7	NA	TGTGCCAGCTCAACGACAGCACATATCTACGAGCAGTACTTC	CASSTTAHIYEQYF
13	TRBD2	TRBV19	TRBJ2-2	NA	TGTGCCAGTATCGGCGGGAGGGGTGGGGAGCTGTTTTTT	CASIGGRGGELFF
14	NA	TRBV11-2	TRBJ2-1	few	TGTGCCAGCAGCCCCCGGACATTATACAATGAGCAGTTCTTC	CASSPRTLYNEQFF
14	NA	TRBV7-2	TRBJ2-7	NA	TGTGCCAGCAGGAAACAGGGCCCAGCCTACGAGCAGTACTTC	CASRKQGPAYEQYF
17	TRBD1	TRBV9	TRBJ2-7	NA	TGTGCCAGCAGCCTTGGGACAGGCGGTCCCCGATCCTACGAGCAGTACTTC	CASSLGTGGPRSYEQYF
13	TRBD2	TRBV2	TRBJ2-1	NA	TGTGCCAGCTCGGGCGGGAGGGAAGGTGAGCAGTTCTTC	CASSGGREGEQFF
12	NA	TRBV5-1	TRBJ2-2	once	TGCGCCAGCAGCCTTCTAGCCGGGGAGCTGTTTTTT	CASSLLAGELFF
18	NA	TRBV9	TRBJ1-4	NA	TGTGCCAGCAGCGTAGGCGTCGGGATAGGGTCAACTAATGAAAAACTGTTTTTT	CASSVGVGIGSTNEKLFF
20	NA	TRBV23-1	TRBJ2-7	NA	TGCGCCAGCAGTCGAAAAGTGGGTATGGACTCGAAGGGGAGATCGTCCGAGCAGTACTTC	CASSRKVGMDSKGRSSEQYF
14	TRBD1	TRBV9	TRBJ1-2	NA	TGTGCCAGCAGCTCTCGACAGGGAATGAACGGCTACACCTTC	CASSSRQGMNGYTF
17	NA	TRBV4-1	TRBJ1-2	few	TGCGCCAGCAGCCAGCCCCAGTTCCGCCCTCCCAACTATGGCTACACCTTC	CASSQPQFRPPNYGYTF
15	NA	TRBV7-9	TRBJ2-1	NA	TGTGCCAGCAGCTTAAAGGGTGACCAGGGCAATGAGCAGTTCTTC	CASSLKGDQGNEQFF
12	NA	TRBV4-2	TRBJ2-1	NA	TGTGCCAGCAGACTCACAAAAGGAACGCAGTTCTTC	CASRLTKGTQFF
14	NA	TRBV4-2	TRBJ2-2	NA	TGTGCCAGCAGCCAACAGGGGTTCACCGGGGAGCTGTTTTTT	CASSQQGFTGELFF
13	NA	TRBV5-1	TRBJ1-6	NA	TGCGCCAGCAGCGAACCGGGACTGAGCGATCTCCACTTT	CASSEPGLSDLHF
14	TRBD1	TRBV7-9	TRBJ2-5	NA	TGTGCCAGCAGCTACACAGGGGGCCAAGAGACCCAGTACTTC	CASSYTGGQETQYF
16	NA	TRBV5-4	TRBJ2-3	NA	TGTGCCAGCAGCTCCGGGGTAGCGGCCTATCCAGATACGCAGTATTTT	CASSSGVAAYPDTQYF
15	NA	TRBV28	TRBJ1-6	NA	TGTGCCAGCACCCCCTACGAGGGAACCTATTCACCCCTCCACTTT	CASTPYEGTYSPLHF
14	NA	TRBV7-8	TRBJ1-2	NA	TGTGCCAGCAGCACACCTGGGGTCTTTTGGGGCTACACCTTC	CASSTPGVFWGYTF
14	NA	TRBV6-5	TRBJ2-1	NA	TGTGCCAGCAGTTACTCGCGTGTCCCCAATGAGCAGTTCTTC	CASSYSRVPNEQFF
16	TRBD1	TRBV7-2	TRBJ1-5	NA	TGTGCCAGCAGCCGCCGGACAGGGGATCCCAATCAGCCCCAGCATTTT	CASSRRTGDPNQPQHF